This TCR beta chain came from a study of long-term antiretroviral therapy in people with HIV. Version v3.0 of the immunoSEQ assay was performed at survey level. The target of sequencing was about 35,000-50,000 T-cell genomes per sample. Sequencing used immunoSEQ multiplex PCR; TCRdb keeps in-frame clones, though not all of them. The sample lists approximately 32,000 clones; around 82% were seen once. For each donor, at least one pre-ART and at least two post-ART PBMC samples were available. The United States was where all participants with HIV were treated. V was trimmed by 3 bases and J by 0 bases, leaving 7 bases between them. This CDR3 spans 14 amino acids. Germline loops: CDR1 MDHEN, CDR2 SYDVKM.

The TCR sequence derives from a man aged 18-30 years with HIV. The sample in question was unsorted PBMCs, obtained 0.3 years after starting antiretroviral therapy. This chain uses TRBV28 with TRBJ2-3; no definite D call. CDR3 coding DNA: TGTGCCAGCAGTTTTCGGAAGAGCACAGATACGCAGTATTTT. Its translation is CASSFRKSTDTQYF.